The 23 T cell receptor beta chains reported below all come from one sample, sequenced in a study of beta chain features in type 1 diabetes. As every portion of the isolated RNA was reverse transcribed, the sequencing read expressed TCRB transcripts. The data were produced by immunoSEQ multiplex PCR, yet TCRdb's version contains in-frame clones alone and is incomplete. The sample shows some 410,000 clones, 11% to 15% of them seen only once. Material: naive CD4+ T cells from blood. Receptors were obtained from a man aged 25-40 years in good health.

This clone was counted a few times. The CDR3 spells CASTRDGSSTDTQYF. CDR3 nucleotide sequence: TGTGCCAGCACCCGGGACGGATCTAGCACAGATACGCAGTATTTT. The chain uses TRBV7-9 and TRBJ2-3, with D perhaps being TRBD1 or TRBD2 (5 bases each). CDR1 is SEHNR and CDR2 is FQNEAQ in the germline V gene (reference sequence). The V gene lost 7 bases and the J gene lost 0 bases, with 14 bases spanning the gap. The length of the CDR3 is 15 residues. Looking up the rest from reference TRBV7-9 and TRBJ2-3 gives the full variable domain: DTGVSQNPRHKITKRGQNVTFRCDPISEHNRLYWYRQTLGQGPEFLTYFQNEAQLEKSRLLSDRFSAERPKGSFSTLEIQRTEQGDSAMYLCASTRDGSSTDTQYFGPGTRLTVL.

The V and J genes are TRBV29-1 and TRBJ1-1, with D unclear. The CDR3 has 14 residues. CDR1 SQVTM and CDR2 ANQGSEA come from the germline V gene. V gave up 3 bases and J gave up 0 bases, with 11 bases separating them. This CDR3 reads CSVDPNKMNTEAFF. In nucleotides, the CDR3 is TGCAGCGTTGACCCGAATAAAATGAACACTGAAGCTTTCTTT.

The chain carries TRBV5-1 and TRBJ2-1; 9 bases are a match to TRBD1. V was clipped by 4 bases and J by 3 bases; unmatched bases: 5. The CDR3 extends over 15 amino acids. Germline CDR1 and CDR2: SGHRS and YFSETQ. The CDR3 sequence is CASSQRQGDYNEQFF. The CDR3 DNA reads as TGCGCCAGCAGCCAACGACAGGGGGACTACAATGAGCAGTTCTTC.

There are a few counts of this clone. The rearrangement uses TRBV13 and TRBJ1-2; the D is unclear. This CDR3 region has 12 residues. With 0 bases removed from V and 8 bases from J, the gap between germline ends came to 7 bases. CDR1 is PRHDT and CDR2 is FYEKMQ in the germline V gene (reference sequence). CDR3 sequence: CASSLGGEGYTF. In nucleotides, the CDR3 is TGTGCCAGCAGCTTAGGAGGCGAAGGCTACACCTTC.

In this sample, this clone turned up a few times. The chain recombines TRBV5-4 with TRBJ2-1, with TRBD2 matching 16 bases. Per germline, CDR1 SGHNT and CDR2 YYREEE (reference sequence). The length of the CDR3 is 19 residues. Trimming at V came to 3 bases and at J to 6 bases, leaving 12 bases not matched to a gene. The CDR3 loop reads CASSYPGTSGRAVFNEQFF. As DNA, the CDR3 is TGTGCCAGCAGCTATCCCGGGACTAGCGGGAGGGCCGTATTCAATGAGCAGTTCTTC.

Comments on this clone: The same CDR3 also results from other DNA sequences found in this sample. V gene TRBV9 combines with J gene TRBJ2-1, with 11 bases matching TRBD2. V lost 4 bases and J lost 7; bases outside the gene matches: 4. Germline CDR1 is SGDLS and CDR2 is YYNGEE. The CDR3 has 14 residues. CDR3 sequence: CASSRTSGYNEQFF. Written as DNA, the CDR3 is TGTGCCAGCAGCCGGACTAGCGGGTATAATGAGCAGTTCTTC.

This clone occurred a few times. The rearrangement uses TRBV29-1 and TRBJ2-1; D gene uncertain. The V gene's germline CDR1 is SQVTM and CDR2 ANQGSEA. Trimming pared 7 bases from V and 6 bases from J, leaving 7 bases between. The CDR3 length is 10 residues. CDR3 nucleotides: TGCAGCGGTGGTCGCAATGAGCAGTTCTTC. It codes for CSGGRNEQFF.

Turning to this clone: An end of the junction differs from the germline gene, which may be a read error. The chain uses TRBV10-3 and TRBJ2-5; 9 bases match TRBD1. CDR1 is ENHRY and CDR2 is SYGVKD in the germline V gene. This CDR3 is 14 amino acids long. The chain's CDR3 is CASSEQGARETQYF. CDR3 coding DNA: TGTGCCAGCAGTGAACAGGGGGCTCGGGAGACCCAGTACTTC.

CDR3 bases: TGTGCCAGCAGCTGGGGAGATGGCTACACCTTC. This encodes CASSWGDGYTF. This chain uses TRBV7-2 with TRBJ1-2; no definite D call. Trimming took 4 bases from V and 6 from J, leaving 6 bases between them. CDR3 size: 11 residues. Germline V gene data show CDR1 as SGHTA and CDR2 as FQGNSA. The variable domain in full, with the rest retrieved from reference TRBV7-2 and TRBJ1-2, is GAGVSQSPSNKVTEKGKDVELRCDPISGHTALYWYRQSLGQGLEFLIYFQGNSAPDKSGLPSDRFSAERTGGSVSTLTIQRTQQEDSAVYLCASSWGDGYTFGSGTRLTVV.

This chain links TRBV2 with TRBJ2-2; D is undetermined. Germline values: CDR1 SNHLY, CDR2 FYNNEI. The CDR3 loop spans 13 amino acids. Trimming stripped 3 bases from V and 2 bases from J, with 4 bases between. The CDR3 protein is CASSEVNTGELFF. The CDR3 nucleotides are TGTGCCAGCAGTGAGGTTAACACCGGGGAGCTGTTTTTT.

This clone was detected a few times. The chain uses TRBV29-1 and TRBJ2-7; D possibly corresponds to TRBD1 (5 bases). V was trimmed by 3 bases and J by 6 bases, leaving 15 bases between them. The V gene's germline CDR1 is SQVTM and CDR2 ANQGSEA. The CDR3 runs to 13 residues. CDR3 loop: CSVDMQGLSEQYF. The CDR3 DNA reads TGCAGCGTTGACATGCAGGGTCTTAGCGAGCAGTACTTC.

The chain carries TRBV9 and TRBJ2-1; 9 bases line up with TRBD2. V lost 1 base and J lost 7; bases outside the gene matches: 6. Germline loops: CDR1 SGDLS, CDR2 YYNGEE. The length of the CDR3 is 15 residues. The CDR3 is CASSVYGGLANEQFF. The CDR3 nucleotides read TGTGCCAGCAGCGTATATGGAGGACTAGCGAATGAGCAGTTCTTC.

The V and J genes are TRBV5-1 and TRBJ2-3; 7 nucleotides align to TRBD2. V dropped 4 bases and J dropped 6; count of bases not matched to a gene: 11. The germline V gene encodes CDR1 SGHRS and CDR2 YFSETQ. This CDR3 has 15 residues. Here the CDR3 DNA reads TGCGCCAGCAGCCCCGGGCGGCGGGAGCGGGATACGCAGTATTTT. As protein: CASSPGRRERDTQYF.

The chain is built from TRBV14 and TRBJ2-3; D is unresolved. The V gene's germline CDR1 is SGHDN and CDR2 FVKESK. The CDR3 is 12 residues long. The V end was cut by 4 bases, the J end by 4 bases, with 6 bases between. The CDR3 bases are TGTGCCAGCAGCCGCGGCCCAGATACGCAGTATTTT. Its translation is CASSRGPDTQYF.

A few counts support this clone. The V gene is TRBV7-2, the J gene TRBJ2-6; D gene ambiguous. Trimming pared 4 bases from V and 1 base from J, leaving 17 bases between. Germline V gene sequence: CDR1 SGHTA, CDR2 FQGNSA. This CDR3 is built from 18 residues. The DNA for the CDR3 is TGTGCCAGCAGCTACCTCGTAGGTCCCGGATCTGGGGCCAACGTCCTGACTTTC. It encodes CASSYLVGPGSGANVLTF.

The sample holds many counts of this clone. The chain recombines TRBV7-9 with TRBJ2-6; D remains ambiguous. Germline V CDR1 and CDR2: SEHNR, FQNEAQ (reference sequence). V was clipped by 11 bases and J by 0 bases, with 11 bases between them. This CDR3 has 14 residues. The CDR3 loop is CAADPGSGANVLTF. The CDR3 DNA is TGTGCCGCAGACCCAGGCTCTGGGGCCAACGTCCTGACTTTC.

This clone was seen only a few times. The CDR3 bases are TGTGCCAGCAGCGTAGTCAGCGGGGCTAGCACAGATACGCAGTATTTT. Translation gives CASSVVSGASTDTQYF. V and J are TRBV9 and TRBJ2-3; TRBD2 matches at 7 bases. Trimming took 0 bases from V and 0 from J; bases not matched to a gene: 4. CDR1 and CDR2 from the germline V gene are SGDLS and YYNGEE. The CDR3 totals 16 residues.

V and J are TRBV9 and TRBJ2-5, with a tentative D call TRBD1 (7 bases). Trimming shortened V by 1 base and J by 1 base, and 11 bases separated the two germline ends. The CDR3 is made up of 15 amino acids. Germline V gene lookup returns CDR1 SGDLS and CDR2 YYNGEE. In DNA, the CDR3 is TGTGCCAGCAGCGTATCAGGGGGGACCCAAGAGACCCAGTACTTC. It is translated as CASSVSGGTQETQYF. The variable domain in full, completed from reference TRBV9 and TRBJ2-5, reads DSGVTQTPKHLITATGQRVTLRCSPRSGDLSVYWYQQSLDQGLQFLIQYYNGEERAKGNILERFSAQQFPDLHSELNLSSLELGDSALYFCASSVSGGTQETQYFGPGTRLLVL.

The genes are TRBV7-2 and TRBJ2-1; D is perhaps TRBD2 (6 bases). V was shortened by 2 bases and J by 4 bases, with 12 bases between the two germline ends. The CDR3 has 15 amino acids. Germline V gene lookup returns CDR1 SGHTA and CDR2 FQGNSA. CDR3: CASSLSTGGYNEQFF. CDR3 nucleotides: TGTGCCAGCAGCTTAAGCACCGGGGGATACAATGAGCAGTTCTTC.

This chain links TRBV10-3 with TRBJ2-5; D is perhaps TRBD1 (7 bases). The germline V and J ends were trimmed by 4 bases and 4 bases, with 13 bases remaining between them. The CDR3 contains 14 residues. Per germline, CDR1 ENHRY and CDR2 SYGVKD. Written as DNA, the CDR3 is TGTGCCATCAGTGGGCACAGGGGAGGAGAGACCCAGTACTTC. Its protein product is CAISGHRGGETQYF.

The table lists this clone with a few counts. The CDR3 reads CSVDFSDESYGYTF. The CDR3 DNA is TGCAGCGTTGACTTTTCCGACGAGAGCTATGGCTACACCTTC. The rearrangement uses TRBV29-1 and TRBJ1-2; unclear D gene. The CDR3 is made up of 14 amino acids. The ends were cut back, 3 bases at V and 4 bases at J, with 15 bases in the middle. Germline V gene lookup returns CDR1 SQVTM and CDR2 ANQGSEA.

The chain has TRBV7-7 and TRBJ2-5; D possibly uses TRBD1 or TRBD2 (5 bases each). V lost 5 bases and J 5 bases, leaving 18 bases between the germline ends. The CDR3 contains 15 residues. The germline V gene has CDR1 SSHAT and CDR2 FNYEAQ (reference sequence). CDR3 loop: CASSLGLSAGETQYF. The CDR3 nucleotides are TGTGCCAGCAGCCTAGGACTCTCCGCAGGGGAGACCCAGTACTTC. The entire variable domain, with the rest obtained from reference TRBV7-7 and TRBJ2-5, is as follows: GAGVSQSPRYKVTKRGQDVTLRCDPISSHATLYWYQQALGQGPEFLTYFNYEAQPDKSGLPSDRFSAERPEGSISTLTIQRTEQRDSAMYRCASSLGLSAGETQYFGPGTRLLVL.

This clone was counted only a few times. The chain has TRBV19 and TRBJ2-7; 8 nucleotides line up with TRBD1. V shed 5 bases and J 0 bases; nucleotides not matched to a gene: 6. This CDR3 region has 15 residues. Germline lookup yields CDR1 LNHDA and CDR2 SQIVND (reference sequence). CDR3 DNA: TGTGCCAGTAGTCCATGGACAGGGAGCTCCTACGAGCAGTACTTC. The encoded protein is CASSPWTGSSYEQYF.